The source of this TCR beta chain is a study of cytomegalovirus exposure and HLA in healthy donors. Study background: The 110 or so validation repertoires were produced on the same platform as the roughly 720 repertoires of the first cohort. This was reported in a later analysis.

TCRdb's copy holds only in-frame clones and misses some; the assay was immunoSEQ multiplex PCR. The sample yields about 170,000 clones, approximately 87% seen once. A remark on this clone: Its antigen is currently unknown.

CDR1 MGHRA and CDR2 YSYEKL come from the germline V gene. The CDR3 spans 15 residues. With 2 bases removed from V and 0 bases from J, the gap between germline ends came to 10 bases. Study results and caveats: It was 164 TCR beta chains that were listed as cytomegalovirus-associated. Subsequent analysis revealed that first-cohort TCR clusters tended to co-occur in the 120 validation repertoires. In vitro assays verified that three CMV-associated chains recognized CMV antigens specifically.

V gene TRBV4-1 combines with J gene TRBJ2-5; D possibly corresponds to TRBD1 (5 bases). Sequencing used PBMCs. The TCR sequence derives from a woman aged 25 to 39 in good health and CMV-seronegative. The CDR3 region is CASSQLTANQETQYF. The CDR3 nucleotides are TGCGCCAGCAGCCAACTGACAGCCAACCAAGAGACCCAGTACTTC.